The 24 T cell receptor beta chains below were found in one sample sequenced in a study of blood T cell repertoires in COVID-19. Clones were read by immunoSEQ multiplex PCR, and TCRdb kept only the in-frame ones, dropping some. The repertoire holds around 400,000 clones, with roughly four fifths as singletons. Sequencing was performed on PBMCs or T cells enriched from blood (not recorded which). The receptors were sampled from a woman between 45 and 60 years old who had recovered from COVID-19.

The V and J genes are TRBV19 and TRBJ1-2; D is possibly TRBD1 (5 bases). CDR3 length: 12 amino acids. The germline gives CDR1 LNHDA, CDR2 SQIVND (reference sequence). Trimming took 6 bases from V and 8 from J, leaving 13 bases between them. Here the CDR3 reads CASRGQPGGYTF. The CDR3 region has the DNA TGTGCCAGTAGAGGACAACCGGGCGGCTACACCTTC.

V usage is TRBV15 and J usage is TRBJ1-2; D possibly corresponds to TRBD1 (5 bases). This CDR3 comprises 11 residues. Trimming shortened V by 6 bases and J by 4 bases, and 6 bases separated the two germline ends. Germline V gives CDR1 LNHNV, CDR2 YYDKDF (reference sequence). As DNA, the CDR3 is TGTGCCACCAGTGACAGCTATGGCTACACCTTC. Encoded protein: CATSDSYGYTF.

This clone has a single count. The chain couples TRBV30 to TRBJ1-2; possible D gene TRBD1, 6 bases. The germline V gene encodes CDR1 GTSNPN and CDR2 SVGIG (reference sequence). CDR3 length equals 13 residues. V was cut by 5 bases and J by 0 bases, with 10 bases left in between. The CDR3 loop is CAWQGQSNYGYTF. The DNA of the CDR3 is TGTGCCTGGCAGGGGCAGTCTAACTATGGCTACACCTTC.

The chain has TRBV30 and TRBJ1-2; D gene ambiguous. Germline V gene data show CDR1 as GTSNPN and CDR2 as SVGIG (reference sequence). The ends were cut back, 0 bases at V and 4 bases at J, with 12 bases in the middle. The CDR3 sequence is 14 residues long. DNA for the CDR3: TGTGCCTGGAGTGTATTGGGTGGAGGCTATGGCTACACCTTC. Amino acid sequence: CAWSVLGGGYGYTF.

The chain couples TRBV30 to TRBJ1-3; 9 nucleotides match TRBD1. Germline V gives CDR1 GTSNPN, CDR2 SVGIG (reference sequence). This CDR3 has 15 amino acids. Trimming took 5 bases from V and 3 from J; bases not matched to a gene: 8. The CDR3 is CAWDQGQGGGNTIYF. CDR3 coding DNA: TGTGCCTGGGACCAGGGACAGGGCGGTGGAAACACCATATATTTT.

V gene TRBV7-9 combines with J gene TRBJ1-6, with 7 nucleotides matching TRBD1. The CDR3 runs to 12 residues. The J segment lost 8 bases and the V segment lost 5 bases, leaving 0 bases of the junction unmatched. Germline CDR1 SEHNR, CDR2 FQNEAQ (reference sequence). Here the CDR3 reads CASSQGDSPLHF. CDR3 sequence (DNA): TGTGCCAGCAGCCAGGGGGATTCACCCCTCCACTTT.

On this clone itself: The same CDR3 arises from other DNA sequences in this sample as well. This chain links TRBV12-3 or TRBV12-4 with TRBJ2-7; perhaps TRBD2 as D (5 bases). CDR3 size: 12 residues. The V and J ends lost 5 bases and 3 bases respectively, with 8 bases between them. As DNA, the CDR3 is TGTGCCAGCAGTCCCGGGGTCTACGAGCAGTACTTC. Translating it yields CASSPGVYEQYF.

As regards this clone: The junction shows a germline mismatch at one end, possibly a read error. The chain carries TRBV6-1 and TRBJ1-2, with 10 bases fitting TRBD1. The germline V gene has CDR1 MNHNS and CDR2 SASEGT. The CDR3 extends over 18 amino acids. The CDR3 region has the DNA TGTGCCAGCAGAGAAGCCGGGACAGGGGTATGGGGTAACTATGGCTACACCTTC. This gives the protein CASREAGTGVWGNYGYTF.

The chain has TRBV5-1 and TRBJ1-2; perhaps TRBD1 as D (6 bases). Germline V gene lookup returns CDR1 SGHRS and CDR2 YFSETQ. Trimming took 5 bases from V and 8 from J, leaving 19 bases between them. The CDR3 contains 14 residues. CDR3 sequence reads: CASRAEGTLGGYTF. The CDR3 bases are TGCGCCAGCAGGGCAGAGGGGACATTGGGAGGCTACACCTTC.

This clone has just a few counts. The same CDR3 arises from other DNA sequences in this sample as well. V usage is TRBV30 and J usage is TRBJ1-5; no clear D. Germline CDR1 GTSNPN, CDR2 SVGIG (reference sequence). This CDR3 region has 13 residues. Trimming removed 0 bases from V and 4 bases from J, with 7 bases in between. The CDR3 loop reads CAWSVSGNQPQHF. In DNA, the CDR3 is TGTGCCTGGAGTGTGTCGGGGAATCAGCCCCAGCATTTT.

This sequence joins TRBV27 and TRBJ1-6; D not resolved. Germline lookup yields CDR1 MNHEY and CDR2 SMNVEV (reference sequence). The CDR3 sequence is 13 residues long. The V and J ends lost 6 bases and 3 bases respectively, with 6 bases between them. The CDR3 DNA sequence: TGTGCCAGCAGGCTGAGCTATAATTCACCCCTCCACTTT. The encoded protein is CASRLSYNSPLHF.

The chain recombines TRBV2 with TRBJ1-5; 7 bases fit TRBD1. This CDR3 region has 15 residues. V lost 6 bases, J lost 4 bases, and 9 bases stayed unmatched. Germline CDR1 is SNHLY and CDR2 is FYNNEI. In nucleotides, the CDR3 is TGTGCCAGCAGGAGACAGGGAGGATCAAATCAGCCCCAGCATTTT. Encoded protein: CASRRQGGSNQPQHF. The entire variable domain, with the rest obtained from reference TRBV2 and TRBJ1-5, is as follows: EPEVTQTPSHQVTQMGQEVILRCVPISNHLYFYWYRQILGQKVEFLVSFYNNEISEKSEIFDDQFSVERPDGSNFTLKIRSTKLEDSAMYFCASRRQGGSNQPQHFGDGTRLSIL.

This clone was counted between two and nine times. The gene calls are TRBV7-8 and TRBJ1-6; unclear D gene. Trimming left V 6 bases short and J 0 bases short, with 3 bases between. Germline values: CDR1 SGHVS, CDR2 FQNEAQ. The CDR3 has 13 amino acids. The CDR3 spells CASRSSYNSPLHF. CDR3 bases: TGTGCCAGCAGGAGCTCCTATAATTCACCCCTCCACTTT.

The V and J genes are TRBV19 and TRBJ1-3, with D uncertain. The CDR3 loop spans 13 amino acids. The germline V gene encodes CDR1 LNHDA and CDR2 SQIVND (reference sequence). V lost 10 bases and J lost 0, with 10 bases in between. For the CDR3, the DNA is TGTGCCACCGAGGGTTCCTCTGGAAACACCATATATTTT. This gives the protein CATEGSSGNTIYF.

The CDR3 reads CASSKSGGELFF. CDR3 sequence (DNA): TGTGCCAGCAGTAAAAGCGGCGGGGAGCTGTTTTTT. The chain recombines TRBV6-6 with TRBJ2-2; tentative D call: TRBD2 (5 bases). V was cut by 5 bases and J by 7 bases, with 8 bases left in between. CDR1 and CDR2 from the germline V gene are MNHNY and SVGAGI (reference sequence). The CDR3 extends over 12 amino acids.

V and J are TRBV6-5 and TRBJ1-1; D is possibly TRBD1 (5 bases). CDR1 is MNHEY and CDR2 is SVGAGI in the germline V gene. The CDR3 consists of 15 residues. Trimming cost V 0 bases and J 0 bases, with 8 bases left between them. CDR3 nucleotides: TGTGCCAGCAGTTACTCGGGGGGAATGAACACTGAAGCTTTCTTT. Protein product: CASSYSGGMNTEAFF.

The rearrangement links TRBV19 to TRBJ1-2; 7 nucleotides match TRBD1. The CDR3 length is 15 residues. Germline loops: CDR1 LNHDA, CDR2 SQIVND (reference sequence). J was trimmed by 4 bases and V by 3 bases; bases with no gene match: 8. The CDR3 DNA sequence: TGTGCCAGTAGTATCCCGGGACAGCAATCCTATGGCTACACCTTC. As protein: CASSIPGQQSYGYTF. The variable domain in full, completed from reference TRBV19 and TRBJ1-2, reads DGGITQSPKYLFRKEGQNVTLSCEQNLNHDAMYWYRQDPGQGLRLIYYSQIVNDFQKGDIAEGYSVSREKKESFPLTVTSAQKNPTAFYLCASSIPGQQSYGYTFGSGTRLTVV.

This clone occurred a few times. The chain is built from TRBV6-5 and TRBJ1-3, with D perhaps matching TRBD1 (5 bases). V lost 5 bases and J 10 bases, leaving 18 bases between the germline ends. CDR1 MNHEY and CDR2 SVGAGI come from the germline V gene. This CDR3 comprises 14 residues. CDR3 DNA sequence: TGTGCCAGCAGTAGGCAGGGCGGGATAGGAACCATATATTTT. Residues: CASSRQGGIGTIYF.

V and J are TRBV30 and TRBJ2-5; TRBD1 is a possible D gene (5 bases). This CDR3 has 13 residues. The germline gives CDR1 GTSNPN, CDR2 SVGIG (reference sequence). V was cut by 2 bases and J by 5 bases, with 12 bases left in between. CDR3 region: CAWSIGARETQYF. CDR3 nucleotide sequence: TGTGCCTGGAGTATAGGGGCTCGGGAGACCCAGTACTTC.

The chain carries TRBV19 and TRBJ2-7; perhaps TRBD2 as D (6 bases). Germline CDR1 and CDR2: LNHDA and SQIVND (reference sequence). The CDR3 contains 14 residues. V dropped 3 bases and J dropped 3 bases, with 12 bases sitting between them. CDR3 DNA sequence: TGTGCCAGTAGTATGACTAGGCTTGGCTACGAGCAGTACTTC. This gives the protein CASSMTRLGYEQYF.

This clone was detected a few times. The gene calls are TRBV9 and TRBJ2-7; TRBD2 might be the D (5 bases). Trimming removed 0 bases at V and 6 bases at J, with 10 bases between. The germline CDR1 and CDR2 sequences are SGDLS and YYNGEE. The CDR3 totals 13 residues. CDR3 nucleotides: TGTGCCAGCAGCGTAGTTGGTGGGAGCGAGCAGTACTTC. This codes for CASSVVGGSEQYF.

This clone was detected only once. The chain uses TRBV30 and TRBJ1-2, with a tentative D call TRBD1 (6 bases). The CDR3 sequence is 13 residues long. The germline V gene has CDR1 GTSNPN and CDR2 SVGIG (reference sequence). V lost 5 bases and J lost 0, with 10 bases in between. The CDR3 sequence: CAWGGRSNYGYTF. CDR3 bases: TGTGCCTGGGGGGGGCGGTCTAACTATGGCTACACCTTC.

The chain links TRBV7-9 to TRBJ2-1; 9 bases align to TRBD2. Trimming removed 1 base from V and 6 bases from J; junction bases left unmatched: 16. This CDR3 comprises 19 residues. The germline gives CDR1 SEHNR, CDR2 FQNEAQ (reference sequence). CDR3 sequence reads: CASSLVVWGSGRYANEQFF. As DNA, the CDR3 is TGTGCCAGCAGCTTAGTTGTGTGGGGAAGCGGGAGGTATGCCAATGAGCAGTTCTTC.

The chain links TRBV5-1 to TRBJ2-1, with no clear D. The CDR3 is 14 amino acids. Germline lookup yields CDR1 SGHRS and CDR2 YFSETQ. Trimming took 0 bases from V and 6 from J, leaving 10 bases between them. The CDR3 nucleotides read TGCGCCAGCAGCTTGGCCTGGCTCCGCAATGAGCAGTTCTTC. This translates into CASSLAWLRNEQFF.